The present T cell receptor beta chain was sequenced within a study of cytomegalovirus exposure and HLA in healthy donors. The overall study: There were around 390 genotyped donors. Of these, 75% to 85% fell in the genetic ancestry cluster associated with self-reported Caucasian donors. Study results and limitations: The study reported that TCR beta sequences accurately predicted HLA-A and HLA-B alleles in most subjects.

PCR was performed using 60 Vbeta and 13 Jbeta primers. The protocol was immunoSEQ multiplex PCR, while the TCRdb copy is restricted to in-frame clones and leaves out a portion. Among around 200,000 clones listed, 75% to 90% were seen once. A remark on this clone: Its antigen remains unknown.

This CDR3 has 16 amino acids. Looked up from germline, CDR1 is MDHEN and CDR2 is SYDVKM. J was trimmed by 2 bases and V by 4 bases; bases with no gene match: 8. This sequence was found in a middle-aged woman in good health and CMV-seronegative. Source material: PBMCs. The chain carries TRBV28 and TRBJ2-7; the match to TRBD1 covers 10 bases. Here the CDR3 DNA reads TGTGCCAGCAGTTCCTCCGGGACAGGGGAGGCCTACGAGCAGTACTTC. This sequence encodes CASSSSGTGEAYEQYF.